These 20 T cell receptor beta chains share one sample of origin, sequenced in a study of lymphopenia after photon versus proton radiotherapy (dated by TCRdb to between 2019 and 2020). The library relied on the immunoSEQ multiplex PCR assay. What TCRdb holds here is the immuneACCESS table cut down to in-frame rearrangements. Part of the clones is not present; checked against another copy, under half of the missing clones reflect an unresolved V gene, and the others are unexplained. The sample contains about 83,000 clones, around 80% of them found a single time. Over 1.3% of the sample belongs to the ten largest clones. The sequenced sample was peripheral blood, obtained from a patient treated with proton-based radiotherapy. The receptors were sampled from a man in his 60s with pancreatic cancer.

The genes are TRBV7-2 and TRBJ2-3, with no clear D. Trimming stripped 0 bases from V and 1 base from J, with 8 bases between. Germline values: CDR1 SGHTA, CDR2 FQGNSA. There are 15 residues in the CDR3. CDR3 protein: CASSLATSGTDTQYF. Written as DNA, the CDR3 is TGTGCCAGCAGCTTAGCGACATCTGGCACAGATACGCAGTATTTT.

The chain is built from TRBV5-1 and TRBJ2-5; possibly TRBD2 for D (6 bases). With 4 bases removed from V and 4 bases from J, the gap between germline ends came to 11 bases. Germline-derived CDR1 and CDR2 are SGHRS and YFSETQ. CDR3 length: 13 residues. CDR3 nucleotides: TGCGCCAGCAGCCAAGGAGGGCCAGAGACCCAGTACTTC. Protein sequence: CASSQGGPETQYF.

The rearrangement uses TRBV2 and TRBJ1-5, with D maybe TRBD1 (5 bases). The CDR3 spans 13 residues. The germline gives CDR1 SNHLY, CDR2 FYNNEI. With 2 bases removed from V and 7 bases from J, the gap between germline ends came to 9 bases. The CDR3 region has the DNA TGTGCCAGCAGTGAACGACAGACCCAGCCCCAGCATTTT. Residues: CASSERQTQPQHF.

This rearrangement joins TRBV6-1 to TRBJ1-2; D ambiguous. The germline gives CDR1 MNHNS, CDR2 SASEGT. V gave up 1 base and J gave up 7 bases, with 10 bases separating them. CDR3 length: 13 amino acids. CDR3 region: CASSEVGRTGYTF. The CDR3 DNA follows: TGTGCCAGCAGTGAAGTAGGCAGGACTGGCTACACCTTC.

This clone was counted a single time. The CDR3 DNA reads TGTGCCAGCACCAAACAGGGCCGCGGTGGCTACACCTTC. Residues: CASTKQGRGGYTF. This sequence joins TRBV5-6 and TRBJ1-2, with D tentatively TRBD1 (6 bases). There are 13 residues in the CDR3. CDR1 and CDR2 (germline): SGHDT, YYEEEE. V lost 6 bases to trimming and J lost 7 bases, with 16 bases between them.

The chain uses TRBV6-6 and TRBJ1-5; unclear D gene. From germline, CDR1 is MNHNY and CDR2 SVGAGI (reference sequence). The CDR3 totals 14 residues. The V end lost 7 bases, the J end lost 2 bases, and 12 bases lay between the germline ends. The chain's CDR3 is CASTSPNRNQPQHF. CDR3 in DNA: TGTGCCAGCACGTCGCCTAATCGCAATCAGCCCCAGCATTTT.

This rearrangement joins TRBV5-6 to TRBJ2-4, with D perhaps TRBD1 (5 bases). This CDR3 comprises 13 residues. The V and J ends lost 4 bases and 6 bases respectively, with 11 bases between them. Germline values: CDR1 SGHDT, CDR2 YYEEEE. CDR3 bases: TGTGCCAGCAGCCCGCGAAGGGGAAACATTCAGTACTTC. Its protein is CASSPRRGNIQYF. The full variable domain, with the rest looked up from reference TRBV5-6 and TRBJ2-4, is DAGVTQSPTHLIKTRGQQVTLRCSPKSGHDTVSWYQQALGQGPQFIFQYYEEEERQRGNFPDRFSGHQFPNYSSELNVNALLLGDSALYLCASSPRRGNIQYFGAGTRLSVL.

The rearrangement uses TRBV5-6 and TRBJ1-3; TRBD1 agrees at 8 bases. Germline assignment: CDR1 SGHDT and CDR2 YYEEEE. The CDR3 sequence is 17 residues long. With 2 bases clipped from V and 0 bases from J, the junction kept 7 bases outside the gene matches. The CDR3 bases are TGTGCCAGCAGCTTACGGACAGGGACAGGCTCTGGAAACACCATATATTTT. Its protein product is CASSLRTGTGSGNTIYF.

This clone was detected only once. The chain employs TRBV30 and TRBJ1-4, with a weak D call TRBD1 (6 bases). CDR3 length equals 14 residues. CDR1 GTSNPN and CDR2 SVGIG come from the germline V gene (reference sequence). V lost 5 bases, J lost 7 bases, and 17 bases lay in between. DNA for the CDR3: TGTGCCTGGGGTCAACAGGGTTCTGGTGAAAAACTGTTTTTT. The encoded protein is CAWGQQGSGEKLFF.

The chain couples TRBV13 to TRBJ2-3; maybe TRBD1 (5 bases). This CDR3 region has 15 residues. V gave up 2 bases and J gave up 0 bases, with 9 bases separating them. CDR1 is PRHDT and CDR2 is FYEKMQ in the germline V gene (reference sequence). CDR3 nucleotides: TGTGCCAGCAGCTTAAGGCAGGGAAGCACAGATACGCAGTATTTT. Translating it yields CASSLRQGSTDTQYF.

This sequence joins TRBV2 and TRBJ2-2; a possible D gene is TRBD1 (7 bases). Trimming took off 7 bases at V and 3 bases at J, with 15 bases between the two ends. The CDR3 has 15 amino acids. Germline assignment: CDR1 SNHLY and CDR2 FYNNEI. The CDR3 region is CASKRGRGDTGELFF. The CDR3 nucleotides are TGTGCCAGCAAAAGGGGCAGGGGGGACACCGGGGAGCTGTTTTTT.

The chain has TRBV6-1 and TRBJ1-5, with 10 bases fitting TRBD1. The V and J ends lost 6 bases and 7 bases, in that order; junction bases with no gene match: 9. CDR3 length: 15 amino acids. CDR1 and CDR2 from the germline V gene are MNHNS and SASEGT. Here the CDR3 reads CASSRDRGVGQPQHF. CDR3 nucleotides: TGTGCCAGCAGCCGGGACAGGGGCGTAGGACAGCCCCAGCATTTT.

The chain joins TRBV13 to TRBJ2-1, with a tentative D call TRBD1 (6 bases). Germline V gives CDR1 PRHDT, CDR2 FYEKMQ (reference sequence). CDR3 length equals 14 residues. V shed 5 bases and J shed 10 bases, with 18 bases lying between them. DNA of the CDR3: TGTGCCAGCAGCCCCCCAGGACAGCCCGAAGAGCAGTTCTTC. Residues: CASSPPGQPEEQFF.

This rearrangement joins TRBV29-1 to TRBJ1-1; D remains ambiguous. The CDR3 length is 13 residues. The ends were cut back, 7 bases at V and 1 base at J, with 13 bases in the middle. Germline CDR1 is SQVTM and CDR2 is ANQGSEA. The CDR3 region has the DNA TGCAGCGCCCGCAGTGGGAGGAACACTGAAGCTTTCTTT. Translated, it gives CSARSGRNTEAFF.

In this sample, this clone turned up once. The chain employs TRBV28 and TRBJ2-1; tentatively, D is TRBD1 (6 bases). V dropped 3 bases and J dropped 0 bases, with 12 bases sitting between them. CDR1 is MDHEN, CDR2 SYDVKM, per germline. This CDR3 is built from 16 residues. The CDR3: CASSFPQDSSYNEQFF. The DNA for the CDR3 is TGTGCCAGCAGTTTTCCCCAGGACAGCTCCTACAATGAGCAGTTCTTC.

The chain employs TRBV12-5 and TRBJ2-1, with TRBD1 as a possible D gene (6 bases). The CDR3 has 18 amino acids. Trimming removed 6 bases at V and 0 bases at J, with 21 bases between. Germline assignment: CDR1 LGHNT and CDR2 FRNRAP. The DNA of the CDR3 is TGTGCTAGTGGCCGGGGACAAACCCAAACCGCCTCCTACAATGAGCAGTTCTTC. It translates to CASGRGQTQTASYNEQFF.

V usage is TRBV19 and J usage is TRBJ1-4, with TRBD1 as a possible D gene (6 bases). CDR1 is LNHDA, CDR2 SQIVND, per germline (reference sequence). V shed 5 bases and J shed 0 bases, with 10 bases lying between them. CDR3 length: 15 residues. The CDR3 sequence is CASSGQSATNEKLFF. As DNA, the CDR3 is TGTGCCAGTAGTGGACAGTCTGCAACTAATGAAAAACTGTTTTTT.

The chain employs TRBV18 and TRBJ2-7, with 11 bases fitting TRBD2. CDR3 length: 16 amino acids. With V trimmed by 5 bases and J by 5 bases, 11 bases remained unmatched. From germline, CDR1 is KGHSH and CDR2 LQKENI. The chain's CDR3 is CASSDKIAGGLHEQYF. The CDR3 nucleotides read TGTGCCAGCTCAGACAAGATAGCGGGAGGGCTCCACGAGCAGTACTTC.

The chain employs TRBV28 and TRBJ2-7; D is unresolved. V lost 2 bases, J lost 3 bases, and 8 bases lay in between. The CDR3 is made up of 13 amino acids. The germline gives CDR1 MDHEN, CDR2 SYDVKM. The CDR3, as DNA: TGTGCCAGCAGTTTAACGGGTAACTACGAGCAGTACTTC. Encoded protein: CASSLTGNYEQYF.

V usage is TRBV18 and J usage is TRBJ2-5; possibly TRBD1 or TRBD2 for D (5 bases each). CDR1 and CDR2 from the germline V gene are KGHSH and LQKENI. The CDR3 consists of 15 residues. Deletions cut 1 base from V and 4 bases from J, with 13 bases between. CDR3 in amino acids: CASSPRPQGRETQYF. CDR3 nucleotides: TGTGCCAGCTCACCACGACCGCAGGGACGAGAGACCCAGTACTTC.